This T cell receptor (beta chain) was captured in a study of CD8 T cells in Susac syndrome. Sequencing of TCR beta drew on CD8+ and CD4+ T cells from blood. An input of 0.5 to 1 ug of RNA was subjected to reverse transcription using random hexamers. It was immunoSEQ multiplex PCR that amplified TCR beta CDR3 across 54 Vbeta and 13 Jbeta. Using its own MiXCR run on the immunoSEQ multiplex PCR reads, TCRdb lists one record per CDR3 protein. The sample lists 150,000 to 200,000 distinct CDR3 sequences, around 94% occurring once. Trimming removed 5 bases from V and 2 bases from J, with 9 bases in between. In germline, CDR1 is SNHLY, CDR2 FYNNEI. This CDR3 is built from 14 residues.

J is TRBJ2-2 and V is TRBV2; either TRBD1 or TRBD2 may fit D (5 bases each). Input material: CD4+ T cells from PBMCs. The origin of this receptor is a human donor in good health. The CDR3 loop reads CASSQGRNTGELFF. The CDR3 nucleotides read TGTGCCAGCAGTCAGGGACGAAACACCGGGGAGCTGTTTTTT.